The T cell receptor (beta chain) described here comes from a study of cytomegalovirus exposure and HLA in healthy donors. The PCR was carried out with 60 Vbeta primers and 13 Jbeta primers. The repertoire was sequenced with immunoSEQ multiplex PCR; TCRdb's copy has only in-frame clones and lacks some. The clone table shows roughly 40,000 clones, with the ten largest holding approximately 9%. The V gene lost 11 bases and the J gene lost 1 base, with 12 bases spanning the gap. CDR1 and CDR2 from the germline V gene are WSHSY and SAAADI. This CDR3 comprises 13 residues. Specimen: PBMCs. The rearrangement links TRBV10-2 to TRBJ1-5; possibly TRBD1 for D (6 bases). The clonotype originates from a man aged 35-49 years in good health and CMV-seropositive. CDR3 sequence (DNA): TGCGCCCCTCGAAGGGGGAGCAATCAGCCCCAGCATTTT. Its translation is CAPRRGSNQPQHF.